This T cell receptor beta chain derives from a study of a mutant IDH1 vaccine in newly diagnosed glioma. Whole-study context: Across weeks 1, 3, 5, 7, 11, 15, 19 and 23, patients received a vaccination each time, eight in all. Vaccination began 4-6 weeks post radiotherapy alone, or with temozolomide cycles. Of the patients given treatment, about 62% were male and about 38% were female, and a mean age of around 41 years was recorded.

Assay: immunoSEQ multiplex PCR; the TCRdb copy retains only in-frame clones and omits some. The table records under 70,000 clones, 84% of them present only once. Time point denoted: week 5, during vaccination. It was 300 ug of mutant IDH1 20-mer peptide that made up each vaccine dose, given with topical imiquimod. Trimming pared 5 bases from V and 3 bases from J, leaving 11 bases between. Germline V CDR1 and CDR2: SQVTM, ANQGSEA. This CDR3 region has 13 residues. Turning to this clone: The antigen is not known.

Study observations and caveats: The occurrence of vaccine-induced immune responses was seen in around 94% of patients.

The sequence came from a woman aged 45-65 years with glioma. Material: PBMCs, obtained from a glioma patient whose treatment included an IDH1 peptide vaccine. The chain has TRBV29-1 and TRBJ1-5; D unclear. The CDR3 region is CSVNDGINQPQHF. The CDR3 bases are TGCAGCGTTAACGACGGAATCAATCAGCCCCAGCATTTT.